This TCR beta chain is drawn from a study of Ad26.COV2.S vaccination and SARS-CoV-2 variants. Treatment described: 15 to 20 received Ad26.COV2.S at low or high dose, single or two shots; five or six received placebo; per-sample allocation not given. All samples were drawn on day 63, counting from the first vaccine or placebo injection. The CDR3 consists of 15 residues. Germline V gene data show CDR1 as SGHAT and CDR2 as FQNNGV. V lost 0 bases and J lost 8, with 14 bases in between. A single count supports this clone. Sequencing used immunoSEQ multiplex PCR; TCRdb keeps in-frame clones, though not all of them. In the table there are 350,000 to 400,000 clones, 88% of which are singletons.

The chain is built from TRBV11-2 and TRBJ2-4; maybe TRBD2 (6 bases). The material sequenced was peripheral blood, taken in a trial of Ad26.COV2.S vaccine versus placebo. This TCR derives from a person between 18 and 65 years old who received the Ad26.COV2.S COVID-19 vaccine or a placebo. The DNA for the CDR3 is TGTGCCAGCAGCTTAGATGTGGGTGGAGGGGACATTCAGTACTTC. It is translated as CASSLDVGGGDIQYF.